This TCR beta chain derives from a study of cytomegalovirus exposure and HLA in healthy donors (dated by TCRdb to 2016 to 2017). In terms of the full investigation: According to an earlier analysis of around 600 of the donors, about 170 million T cells yielded 120 million or so unique TCR beta sequences and approximately 280 Gb of sequence data. Around 300 gigabases of sequencing data and 78 million or so unique TCR sequences were included in an early release covering around 600 HLA-typed donors. Of the roughly 400 genotyped donors, about 80% fell in the genetic ancestry cluster associated with self-reported Caucasian donors. The study aimed to test whether cataloging public T cell receptors could reveal signatures of past pathogen exposure. The study profiled the T cell repertoires of about 640 subjects by immunosequencing and related them to cytomegalovirus serostatus. In addition to the first cohort of several hundred subjects, a separate validation cohort of some 120 different subjects was used. High-throughput TCR immunosequencing, statistical association of individual TCRs with disease status, and machine learning were combined to predict cytomegalovirus infection status. To study patterns of TCR occurrence, a later analysis re-analyzed previously published TCR beta repertoires from 700 or so donors and added high-resolution HLA genotyping. The later analysis used no new phenotypic data to find candidate immune exposures, relying instead on TCR beta sequences and their occurrence across donors. An earlier analysis of 450 to 750 of the donors used high-throughput TCR beta sequencing to judge whether each TCR beta V gene segment behaved as functional or pseudogenic. Alongside the repertoire data, information on donor age, sex, ethnicity and CMV serostatus was compiled. A later genetic analysis took genome-wide SNP genotypes for 398 of the 666 donors and used that subset as a discovery cohort. All discovery cohort repertoires had been generated on a single sequencing platform. HLA typing covered class I and class II loci at four-digit resolution. Typing coverage differed by locus: A, B, C, DRB1 and DQB1 were typed in roughly 620-630 donors, DQA1 in roughly 500, DPA1 in approximately 600, and DPB1 in 472. Four to six DR-DQ haplotypes were handled as single units for association and clustering, since linkage in the cohort was strong. Among 300 to 500 genotyped donors of the cohort, an average of about 240,000 unique TCR beta nucleotide sequences was sequenced per donor, of which about 18% were non-productive. Results the study describes overall, beyond this receptor: Across donors, most TCR sequences were observed very rarely, whereas some public TCRs were present in many individuals. In this cohort, only TCR beta chains were sequenced, and detectable features were limited by the absence of alpha or paired-chain data. Compared with the approximately 600-donor mean, donors in an Asian-associated ancestry cluster had fewer N-insertions in productive TCRs, according to a later genetic analysis. Over 15 rarely observed V segments, including chromosome 9 orphons, were excluded from the earlier analysis of a few hundred of the donors because counts were too low. Some IMGT-functional V segments, including TRBV6-2 and TRBV6-3, could not be distinguished by the 87-base-pair reads and were therefore excluded. In a later analysis, most CMV-associated TCR beta chains were found to appear HLA-restricted, with HLA associations seemingly driven largely by CMV exposure. When HLA alleles, especially DR and DQ, strongly co-occurred, attributing TCR associations to individual alleles was difficult. In a later analysis, several top co-occurrence clusters were reported to appear linked to parvovirus B19, influenza, CMV and Epstein-Barr virus. The sequencing pipeline was judged likely to have produced a cluster of highly shared sequence variants as a technical artifact. In an earlier analysis of approximately 590 of the donors, most TCR beta V segments appeared in productive rearrangements about 90% or about 30% of the time, broadly matching IMGT annotations. It was suggested by the authors that the approach could potentially be generalized to other disease states and immunological phenotypes. HLA typing was unavailable for some donors at each locus, so association tests used only the typed subset. Roughly uniform sequencing depth across donors was assumed in presence/absence analyses, although this assumption may not hold. In a later analysis, the rate of TCR association differed among HLA loci, with DRB1 alleles having the most associated TCRs and HLA-C alleles having the fewest. A further reported finding was that TCR beta sequences accurately predicted the HLA-A and HLA-B alleles for most subjects in the first cohort. The study gave a list of roughly 150 TCR beta chains associated with cytomegalovirus. A later analysis associated about 17,000 TCR beta sequences with specific HLA alleles at a false discovery rate of 0.05. In vitro tests confirmed that a few of the cytomegalovirus-associated TCR beta chains recognize cytomegalovirus antigens. Linkage disequilibrium might explain the correlated functional status among segregating V segments, but an unknown experimental factor could not be ruled out. A later genetic analysis associated a missense DCLRE1C variant with V-gene and J-gene trimming of TCR beta chains, and an independent cohort replicated the association. The classifier was reported to diagnose cytomegalovirus status with high specificity and sensitivity in both the original cohort and the validation cohort. In a later analysis, HLA-associated TCR beta chains were found to be more clonally expanded and to have lower generation probabilities than equally common non-associated chains. Immune exposure information for the cohort was limited to CMV serostatus.

The library was built by means of the immunoSEQ multiplex PCR assay. For the multiplex PCR, a mixture combining 60 forward primers for TCR Vbeta segments and 13 reverse primers for TCR Jbeta segments was used. Amplification of the CDR3 region of rearranged TCR beta genes was performed with a multiplex PCR assay on genomic DNA. The amplified TCR beta libraries were sequenced on the Illumina HiSeq System as 87-base-pair reads. For the original study's pipeline: A later analysis counted about 80 million unique TCR beta chains across the 550 to 800 repertoires, and some 11 million of these chains were shared by at least two donors. Raw reads were error-corrected and collapsed into unique sequences with a nearest-neighbor algorithm that merged closely related sequences to remove PCR and sequencing errors. To assign V, D and J gene segments, CDR3 sequences were aligned to IMGT reference sequences. For a sequence to be retained, a match of at least six nucleotides was required to both a V gene segment and a J gene segment. A rearrangement was called productive if the CDR3 had no stop codons and remained in frame with V and J, and every other rearrangement was called non-productive. CDR3 was defined by IMGT convention, running from the second conserved V-encoded cysteine to the conserved J-encoded phenylalanine. The earlier analysis of roughly 590 of the donors excluded any sequence lacking an unambiguous match to a single V gene segment. An earlier analysis of a few hundred of the donors classified V segments as functional when productive rearrangements were above 56.7% and as segregating when the standard deviation between donors was above 5%. A statistical classification framework was developed to diagnose cytomegalovirus status using the catalog of TCR beta chain sequences. In a later analysis, TCR nucleotide sequences were compared against IMGT/GENE-DB human TR gene sequences so that V and J genes could be assigned. In a later analysis, CDR3 sequences and most-parsimonious VDJ recombination scenarios were assigned using the TCRdist pipeline. In a later analysis, each TCR beta chain was defined by its CDR3 amino acid sequence together with its V-gene family, and reads without a unique V-gene family were excluded. In a later analysis, fewer than 650 highly shared, low-generation-probability nucleotide sequences were removed to address suspected cross-contamination and a sequencing artifact. For each public chain, a later analysis derived a clonal expansion index from normalized ranks of inferred template counts within each repertoire. A later analysis computed generation probabilities with a VDJ recombination model fitted to out-of-frame rearrangements, and checked the results against IGoR. In a later analysis, TCR-TCR, TCR-HLA and TCR-CMV co-occurrence was scored with hypergeometric tests, and a repertoire-size bias correction was applied to TCR pairs. In a later analysis, false discovery rates were estimated by permuting HLA or CMV assignments 20 times. In a later analysis, co-occurring TCRs were grouped using DBSCAN, with TCRdist sequence similarity added in when clustering inside HLA-allele-positive subsets. For co-occurrence clustering, repertoires with fewer than 30,000 or more than 120,000 public chains were excluded, along with about five repertoires with anomalous nucleotide sharing. As stored in TCRdb, this immuneACCESS dataset retains in-frame rearrangements with V and J assigned. A fraction of the clones does not appear; measured against another copy, unresolved V genes explain less than half of the discrepancy, and the remainder lacks a known reason. From that table come the V and J calls and clone size; the DNA was used to work out D and trimming. For this sample there are 120,000 to 150,000 clones; over 80% appear just once. 2.9% of the sample is held by the ten biggest clonotypes.

On this clone: Its antigen target is currently unknown. One base away there is no much larger clone; base qualities are not given.

The cohort was made up of approximately 670 healthy bone marrow donors. At the time of sampling, all cohort members were nominally healthy, though unrecorded immune exposures were likely present. The donor was CMV seronegative and belonged to the group of 380 or so seronegative cohort members. A peripheral blood sample was collected from each donor, and TCR beta sequencing was performed on peripheral blood mononuclear cells. The Qiagen DNeasy Blood Extraction Kit was used to extract genomic DNA from the blood cell samples. V loses 0 bases, J loses 10 bases, and the germline ends lie 9 bases apart. Spanning cysteine to phenylalanine, the CDR3 consists of 13 amino acids. Only the CDR3 part of the read is kept: 39 bases, read in frame from the first base. The germline V gene provides CDR1 SGHTA and CDR2 FQGNSA.

The receptor's source is a young woman in good health and CMV-seronegative. The sequenced material came from PBMCs. Recombination joined TRBV7-2 with TRBJ1-4, and possibly TRBD1, on 6 matching bases. In nucleotides, the sequence is TGTGCCAGCAGCTTAGCCCCAGGGGTAAAACTGTTTTTT. This is translated as CASSLAPGVKLFF.